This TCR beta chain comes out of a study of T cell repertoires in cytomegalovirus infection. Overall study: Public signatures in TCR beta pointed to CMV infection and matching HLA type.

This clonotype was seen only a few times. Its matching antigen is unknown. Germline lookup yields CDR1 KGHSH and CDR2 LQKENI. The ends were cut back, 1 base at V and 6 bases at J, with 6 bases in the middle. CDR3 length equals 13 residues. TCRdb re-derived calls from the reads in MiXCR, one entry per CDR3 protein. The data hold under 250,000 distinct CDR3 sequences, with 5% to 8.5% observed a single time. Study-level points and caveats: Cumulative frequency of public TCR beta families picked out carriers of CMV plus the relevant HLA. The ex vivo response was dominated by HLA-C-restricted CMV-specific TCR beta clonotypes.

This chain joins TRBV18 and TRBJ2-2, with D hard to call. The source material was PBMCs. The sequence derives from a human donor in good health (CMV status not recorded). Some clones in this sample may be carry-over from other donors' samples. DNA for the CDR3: TGTGCCAGCTCACCACGGGATGCCGGGGAGCTGTTTTTT. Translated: CASSPRDAGELFF.